This T cell receptor beta chain was obtained from a study of blood T cells in healthy people across ages. About the research overall: Per two T cells, template switching captured roughly one barcoded beta molecule.

This clonotype was seen a few times. Germline V lookup: CDR1 DFQATT, CDR2 SNEGSKA (reference sequence). V was cut by 1 base and J by 3 bases, with 7 bases left in between. The CDR3 covers 13 residues. A sample-barcoded 5' primer and a J-beta primer mix were used in a second PCR of roughly 7 to 12 cycles. TCRdb processed the 5' RACE reads anew with MiXCR; each CDR3 protein has one entry. The table has 450,000 to 700,000 distinct CDR3 sequences, roughly a quarter seen once. The clonotype was recovered from a woman aged 70-85 years in good health. The sequenced material came from blood. The V gene is TRBV20-1, the J gene TRBJ1-5; no definite D call. The CDR3 DNA follows: TGCAGTGCTAGAGCCTCGTACAATCAGCCCCAGCATTTT. It codes for CSARASYNQPQHF.